This paragraph covers one T cell receptor (beta chain) sequence. What it binds is not known. This entry belongs to a study of T-cell reconstitution after alpha-beta-depleted transplantation in children. Study findings and constraints: At one year after transplant, newly produced T cells mostly accounted for T-cell counts and diversity.

The CDR3 loop spans 16 amino acids. CDR1 and CDR2 (germline): SEHNR, FQNEAQ (reference sequence). V was trimmed by 4 bases and J by 1 base, leaving 15 bases between them. Researchers prepared the TCRbeta library using unique molecular identifiers, the study reports. Each CDR3 protein gets one entry after TCRdb re-called the PCR reads with MiXCR. Of roughly 570,000 distinct CDR3 sequences in the sample, more than 20% were seen once. This clonotype originated in a boy younger than two with Wiskott-Aldrich syndrome, due to receive a stem cell transplant. Sequenced material: PBMCs, taken before TCRalphabeta/CD19-depleted stem cell transplant. The chain is built from TRBV7-9 and TRBJ2-3; D may be TRBD1 (6 bases). CDR3 in amino acids: CASSSTGATGTDTQYF. CDR3 bases: TGTGCCAGCAGCTCGACAGGCGCAACAGGCACAGATACGCAGTATTTT.